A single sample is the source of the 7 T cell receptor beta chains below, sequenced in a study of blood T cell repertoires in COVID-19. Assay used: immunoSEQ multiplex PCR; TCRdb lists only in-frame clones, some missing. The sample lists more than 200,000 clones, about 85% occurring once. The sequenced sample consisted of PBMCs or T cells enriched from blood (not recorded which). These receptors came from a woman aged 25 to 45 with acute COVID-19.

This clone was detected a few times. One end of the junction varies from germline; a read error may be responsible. DNA of the CDR3: TGTGCCAGCACCCCGAGGACAGTCTATGATTCACCCCTCCACTTT. This gives the protein CASTPRTVYDSPLHF. The V gene is TRBV6-2 or TRBV6-3, the J gene TRBJ1-6, with a weak D call TRBD1 (6 bases). The germline V gene has CDR1 MNHEY and CDR2 SVGEGT. The CDR3 is made up of 15 amino acids.

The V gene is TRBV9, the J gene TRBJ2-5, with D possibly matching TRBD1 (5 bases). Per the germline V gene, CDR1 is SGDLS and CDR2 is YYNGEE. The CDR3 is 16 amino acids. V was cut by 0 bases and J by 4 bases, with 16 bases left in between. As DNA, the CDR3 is TGTGCCAGCAGCGTAGGGGTGGGCCCCAGGGTAGAGACCCAGTACTTC. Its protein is CASSVGVGPRVETQYF.

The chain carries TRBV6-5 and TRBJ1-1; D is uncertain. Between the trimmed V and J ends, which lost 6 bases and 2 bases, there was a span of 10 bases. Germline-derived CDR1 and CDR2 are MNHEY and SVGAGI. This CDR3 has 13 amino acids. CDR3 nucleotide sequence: TGTGCCAGCAGCCCCCTCTTTAACACTGAAGCTTTCTTT. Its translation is CASSPLFNTEAFF.

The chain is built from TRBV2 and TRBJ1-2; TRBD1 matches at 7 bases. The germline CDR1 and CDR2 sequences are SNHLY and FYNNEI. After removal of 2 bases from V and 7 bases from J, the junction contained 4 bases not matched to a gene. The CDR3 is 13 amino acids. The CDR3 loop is CASSETGVFGYTF. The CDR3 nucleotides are TGTGCCAGCAGTGAAACAGGGGTGTTTGGCTACACCTTC.

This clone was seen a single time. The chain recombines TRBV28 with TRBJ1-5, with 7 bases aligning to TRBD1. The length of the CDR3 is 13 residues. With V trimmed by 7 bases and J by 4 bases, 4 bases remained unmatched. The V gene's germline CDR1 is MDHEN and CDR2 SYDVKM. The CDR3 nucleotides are TGTGCCAGCACACAGGGGAATAATCAGCCCCAGCATTTT. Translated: CASTQGNNQPQHF.

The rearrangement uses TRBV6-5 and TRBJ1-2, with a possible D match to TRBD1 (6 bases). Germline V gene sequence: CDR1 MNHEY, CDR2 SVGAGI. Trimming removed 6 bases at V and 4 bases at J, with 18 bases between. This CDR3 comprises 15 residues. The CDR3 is CASSDQGFLGYGYTF. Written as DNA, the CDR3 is TGTGCCAGCAGCGATCAGGGGTTTCTAGGCTATGGCTACACCTTC.

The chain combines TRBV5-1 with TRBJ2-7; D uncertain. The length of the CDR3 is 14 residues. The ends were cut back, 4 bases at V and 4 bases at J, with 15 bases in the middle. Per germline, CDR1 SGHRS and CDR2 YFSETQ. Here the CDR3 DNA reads TGCGCCAGCAGCCCCAGTGCTGTGGCTTACGAGCAGTACTTC. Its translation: CASSPSAVAYEQYF.